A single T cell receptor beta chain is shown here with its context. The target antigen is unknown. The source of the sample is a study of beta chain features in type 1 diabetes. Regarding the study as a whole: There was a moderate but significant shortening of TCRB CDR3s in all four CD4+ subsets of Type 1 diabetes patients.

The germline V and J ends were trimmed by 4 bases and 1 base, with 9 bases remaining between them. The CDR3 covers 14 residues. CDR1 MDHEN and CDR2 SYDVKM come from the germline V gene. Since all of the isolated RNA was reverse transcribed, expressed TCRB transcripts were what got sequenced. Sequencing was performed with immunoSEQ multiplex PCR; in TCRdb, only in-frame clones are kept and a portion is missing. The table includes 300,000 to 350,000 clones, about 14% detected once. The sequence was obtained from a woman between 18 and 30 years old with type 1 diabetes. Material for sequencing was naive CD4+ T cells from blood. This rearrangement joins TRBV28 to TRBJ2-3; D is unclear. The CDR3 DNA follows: TGTGCCAGCAGTTCCGCCTACCGCACAGATACGCAGTATTTT. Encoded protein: CASSSAYRTDTQYF.